Listed here are 8 T cell receptor beta chains from one sample, sequenced in a study of response to subunit inactivated influenza vaccine. In TCRdb, the RT-PCR reads were re-called with MiXCR into one record per CDR3 protein. The sample includes 590,000 or so distinct CDR3 sequences, 13% to 15% seen only once; the top ten take about 7.4%. Sample: PBMCs from blood, taken approximately 15 days before vaccination. The receptor source for this set is a man between 50 and 59 years old who received an inactivated influenza vaccine.

This clonotype was counted many times. The rearrangement joins TRBV4-1 to TRBJ1-1; 7 bases are a match to TRBD1. The CDR3 is 15 amino acids. Germline V gene lookup returns CDR1 MGHRA and CDR2 YSYEKL. V shed 7 bases, J shed 2 bases, and the junction held 10 bases outside the gene matches. The CDR3 DNA is TGCGCCAGCACCTACGGAGGGACAGCAAACACTGAAGCTTTCTTT. Its protein is CASTYGGTANTEAFF.

This clonotype was recorded at least ten times. This chain connects TRBV4-2 to TRBJ2-3; D gene uncertain. V lost 1 base and J 4 bases, leaving 6 bases between the germline ends. The germline gives CDR1 LGHNA, CDR2 YNFKEQ. This CDR3 is 13 amino acids long. The CDR3 DNA reads as TGTGCCAGCAGCCAAGGTCTCCCAGATACGCAGTATTTT. It is translated as CASSQGLPDTQYF.

This clonotype was counted ten times or more. The V and J genes are TRBV20-1 and TRBJ1-4; a possible D gene is TRBD1 (5 bases). Trimming removed 6 bases at V and 4 bases at J, with 15 bases between. Germline V CDR1 and CDR2: DFQATT, SNEGSKA (reference sequence). This CDR3 spans 14 amino acids. The CDR3 spells CSAEGDWVNEKLFF. The CDR3 DNA sequence: TGCAGTGCCGAAGGGGATTGGGTTAATGAAAAACTGTTTTTT.

This clonotype was found many times. The chain recombines TRBV20-1 with TRBJ2-1, with D maybe TRBD2 (5 bases). Germline V gene sequence: CDR1 DFQATT, CDR2 SNEGSKA (reference sequence). The CDR3 covers 14 residues. V lost 3 bases and J 0 bases, leaving 9 bases between the germline ends. The CDR3 nucleotides are TGCAGTGCTAGTCGGGGTAGCTCCTACAATGAGCAGTTCTTC. This encodes CSASRGSSYNEQFF.

A few counts support this clonotype. J is TRBJ2-3 and V is TRBV15; the D gene is possibly TRBD1 (5 bases). In germline, CDR1 is LNHNV, CDR2 YYDKDF (reference sequence). This CDR3 contains 15 residues. V lost 0 bases and J 3 bases, leaving 10 bases between the germline ends. DNA for the CDR3: TGTGCCACCAGCAGAGAAGGCCAGGGAACAGATACGCAGTATTTT. Protein product: CATSREGQGTDTQYF. The complete variable domain, with remaining parts taken from reference TRBV15 and TRBJ2-3, reads DAMVIQNPRYQVTQFGKPVTLSCSQTLNHNVMYWYQQKSSQAPKLLFHYYDKDFNNEADTPDNFQSRRPNTSFCFLDIRSPGLGDTAMYLCATSREGQGTDTQYFGPGTRLTVL.

This clonotype was observed a handful of times. The J gene is TRBJ2-2, the V gene TRBV12-3 or TRBV12-4; D uncertain. V lost 4 bases, J lost 2 bases, and 8 bases lay in between. This CDR3 is 14 amino acids long. As DNA, the CDR3 is TGTGCCAGCAGTTCCCACATTAACACCGGGGAGCTGTTTTTT. Its protein is CASSSHINTGELFF.

This clonotype was picked up a small number of times. This sequence joins TRBV7-8 and TRBJ1-2; 8 nucleotides match TRBD1. The CDR3 consists of 15 residues. The germline gives CDR1 SGHVS, CDR2 FQNEAQ. V trimming: 5 bases; J trimming: 8 bases; junction bases outside the gene matches: 13. The CDR3 region is CASSGSGQGNSGYTF. The CDR3, as DNA: TGTGCCAGCAGCGGATCCGGACAGGGCAATTCCGGCTACACCTTC.

The rearrangement uses TRBV7-2 and TRBJ2-3; possible D gene TRBD2, 6 bases. Looked up from germline, CDR1 is SGHTA and CDR2 is FQGNSA. The CDR3 contains 15 residues. V was cut by 5 bases and J by 4 bases, with 16 bases left in between. CDR3 loop: CASSETGGLADTQYF. In DNA, the CDR3 is TGTGCCAGCAGCGAGACCGGGGGTTTGGCAGATACGCAGTATTTT.